One sample yielded the 25 T cell receptor beta chains listed below, sequenced in a study of vaccination and CD4 T cells after COVID-19. As to treatment: roughly 10-day PBMC culture with coronavirus spike peptide pools or control peptides (ViraFEST assay). During the years 2011-2018, before the COVID-19 pandemic, the unexposed donor's CD4+ T cells were collected. The Oncomine TCR Beta short-read assay generated sequence data from the DNA of cultured CD4+ T cells. The authors extracted genomic DNA from cultured CD4+ T cells. Using its own MiXCR run on the PCR reads, TCRdb lists one record per CDR3 protein. The table lists approximately 9,000 distinct CDR3 sequences, around a third of them singletons. No antigens are known for them. What was sequenced was CD4+ T cells from blood, cultured in vitro. These TCRs come from a human donor in good health.

J is TRBJ2-6 and V is TRBV6-2 or TRBV6-3; D is ambiguous. Trimming took 3 bases from V and 0 from J, leaving 12 bases between them. In germline, CDR1 is MNHEY, CDR2 SVGEGT. The CDR3 runs 17 residues. The CDR3 reads CASSYYPLGSGANVLTF. In DNA, the CDR3 is TGTGCCAGCAGTTATTACCCTCTAGGCTCTGGGGCCAACGTCCTGACTTTC.

The chain is built from TRBV18 and TRBJ1-6; the D is unclear. There are 13 residues in the CDR3. Germline V CDR1 and CDR2: KGHSH, LQKENI. The V and J ends lost 4 bases and 8 bases respectively, with 9 bases between them. CDR3 in DNA: TGTGCCAGCTCACTAACCAATTATTCACCCCTCCACTTT. This codes for CASSLTNYSPLHF.

The chain joins TRBV27 to TRBJ2-7, with 7 positions matching TRBD2. Trimming cost V 2 bases and J 1 base; bases outside gene matches: 8. CDR3 length: 16 residues. CDR1 and CDR2 from the germline V gene are MNHEY and SMNVEV (reference sequence). Written as DNA, the CDR3 is TGTGCCAGCAGTTTAGAATGGGAGGGGCAGTCCTACGAGCAGTACTTC. This codes for CASSLEWEGQSYEQYF.

This clonotype turned up a few times. The gene calls are TRBV24-1 and TRBJ2-5, with 13 bases that match TRBD2. With 4 bases clipped from V and 2 bases from J, the junction kept 3 bases outside the gene matches. Germline lookup yields CDR1 KGHDR and CDR2 SFDVKD. The CDR3 has 16 residues. CDR3 sequence: CATSDPLAGGQETQYF. Here the CDR3 DNA reads TGTGCCACCAGTGACCCACTAGCGGGAGGGCAAGAGACCCAGTACTTC.

DNA for the CDR3: TGTGCCAGCAGCAGGCCGGGACTAGTGGTCGCTGAGGGGTTCTTC. Translation: CASSRPGLVVAEGFF. The chain links TRBV21-1 to TRBJ2-1; no check of the table's D call, TRBD2, against the DNA was made. TRBV21-1 represents a pseudogene. The CDR3 is 15 residues long.

This chain joins TRBV29-1 and TRBJ2-5; D gene uncertain. The germline V gene encodes CDR1 SQVTM and CDR2 ANQGSEA. This CDR3 contains 13 residues. V lost 4 bases to trimming and J lost 0 bases, with 9 bases between them. CDR3 bases: TGCAGCGTTGGGCAGTCGTACCAAGAGACCCAGTACTTC. It is translated as CSVGQSYQETQYF. Combining the CDR3 with reference TRBV29-1 and TRBJ2-5 gives the whole variable domain SAVISQKPSRDICQRGTSLTIQCQVDSQVTMMFWYRQQPGQSLTLIATANQGSEATYESGFVIDKFPISRPNLTFSTLTVSNMSPEDSSIYLCSVGQSYQETQYFGPGTRLLVL.

The sample holds a few counts of this clonotype. This chain joins TRBV6-1 and TRBJ1-5; possibly TRBD1 for D (5 bases). CDR1 is MNHNS and CDR2 is SASEGT in the germline V gene. V was cut by 6 bases and J by 7 bases, with 16 bases left in between. The CDR3 contains 14 residues. The CDR3 DNA is TGTGCCAGCAGACTCCCCGACAGTTTCCAGCCCCAGCATTTT. Translating it yields CASRLPDSFQPQHF.

The chain carries TRBV6-5 and TRBJ2-5, with D hard to call. The CDR3 totals 16 residues. The germline gives CDR1 MNHEY, CDR2 SVGAGI. Trimming shortened V by 5 bases and J by 6 bases, and 22 bases separated the two germline ends. The CDR3 is CASSTRGVGMTKTQYF. CDR3 nucleotides: TGTGCCAGCAGTACTCGAGGTGTGGGCATGACAAAGACCCAGTACTTC.

V usage is TRBV5-1 and J usage is TRBJ2-7; TRBD1 aligns across 10 bases. Germline CDR1 SGHRS, CDR2 YFSETQ. This CDR3 has 14 residues. V shed 5 bases, J shed 3 bases, and the junction held 5 bases outside the gene matches. CDR3 bases: TGCGCCAGCAGACGGGACAGGGGAGACTACGAGCAGTACTTC. Translated: CASRRDRGDYEQYF. Combining the CDR3 with reference TRBV5-1 and TRBJ2-7 gives the whole variable domain KAGVTQTPRYLIKTRGQQVTLSCSPISGHRSVSWYQQTPGQGLQFLFEYFSETQRNKGNFPGRFSGRQFSNSRSEMNVSTLELGDSALYLCASRRDRGDYEQYFGPGTRLTVT.

Relative to its sample, this clonotype is medium-sized. The chain carries TRBV21-1 and TRBJ1-1; TRBD1 is taken as the D call from the table, unchecked against the DNA. TRBV21-1 is marked as a pseudogene. The CDR3 is 17 residues long. This chain's CDR3 is CASSTRGEQGARWRAFF. The CDR3 region has the DNA TGTGCCAGCAGCACAAGAGGGGAGCAGGGGGCGCGTTGGAGGGCTTTCTTT.

The chain carries TRBV3-1 and TRBJ2-2; D gene uncertain. Trimming removed 3 bases at V and 1 base at J, with 6 bases between. This CDR3 is built from 14 residues. CDR1 is LGHDT and CDR2 is YNNKEL in the germline V gene (reference sequence). This CDR3 reads CASSHLRNTGELFF. The CDR3 coding sequence is TGTGCCAGCAGCCACCTTAGGAACACCGGGGAGCTGTTTTTT. The variable domain in full, completed from reference TRBV3-1 and TRBJ2-2, reads DTAVSQTPKYLVTQMGNDKSIKCEQNLGHDTMYWYKQDSKKFLKIMFSYNNKELIINETVPNRFSPKSPDKAHLNLHINSLELGDSAVYFCASSHLRNTGELFFGEGSRLTVL.

This clonotype was observed a few times. This chain uses TRBV6-5 with TRBJ1-2; TRBD1 aligns across 11 bases. CDR3 length: 13 amino acids. Germline loops: CDR1 MNHEY, CDR2 SVGAGI. V was clipped by 2 bases and J by 8 bases; unmatched bases: 1. The CDR3 sequence: CASSYGTGGGYTF. The CDR3 region has the DNA TGTGCCAGCAGTTACGGGACAGGGGGAGGCTACACCTTC.

This clonotype has a handful of counts. The chain joins TRBV10-1 to TRBJ2-3; D tentatively reads TRBD1 or TRBD2 (5 bases each). The CDR3 runs 16 residues. The germline V gene encodes CDR1 WNHNN and CDR2 SYGVQD (reference sequence). Trimming pared 4 bases from V and 0 bases from J, leaving 14 bases between. The chain's CDR3 is CASSVRGEPSTDTQYF. The CDR3 nucleotides are TGCGCCAGCAGTGTACGAGGGGAGCCTAGCACAGATACGCAGTATTTT.

The chain combines TRBV9 with TRBJ1-1; perhaps TRBD1 as D (5 bases). With 6 bases removed from V and 2 bases from J, the gap between germline ends came to 17 bases. The CDR3 covers 15 residues. Germline assignment: CDR1 SGDLS and CDR2 YYNGEE. The CDR3 spells CASTLGPGPNTEAFF. In nucleotides, the CDR3 is TGTGCCAGCACCCTCGGGCCGGGGCCCAACACTGAAGCTTTCTTT.

This clonotype appeared a few times. The rearrangement joins TRBV11-3 to TRBJ2-2; 7 positions match TRBD1. This CDR3 spans 15 amino acids. The V and J ends lost 1 base and 5 bases, in that order; junction bases with no gene match: 4. From germline, CDR1 is SGHNT and CDR2 YENEEA. The CDR3 bases are TGTGCCAGCAGCTTAGGGGGACAGTTTACCGGGGAGCTGTTTTTT. Translated: CASSLGGQFTGELFF.

CDR3 protein: CASSRERITGNTIYF. The CDR3 DNA is TGTGCCAGCAGCAGAGAGAGGATAACTGGAAACACCATATATTTT. The chain employs TRBV7-8 and TRBJ1-3; D gene unclear. The V end was cut by 5 bases, the J end by 2 bases, with 13 bases between. The CDR3 totals 15 residues. The V gene's germline CDR1 is SGHVS and CDR2 FQNEAQ.

The V call is TRBV30, the J call TRBJ2-2; 10 bases line up with TRBD1. J gave up 3 bases and V 2 bases, and 9 bases lay outside the gene matches. CDR1 GTSNPN and CDR2 SVGIG come from the germline V gene (reference sequence). This CDR3 is built from 17 residues. CDR3: CAWSPGVGTGDTGELFF. Written as DNA, the CDR3 is TGTGCCTGGAGTCCTGGAGTGGGGACAGGGGACACCGGGGAGCTGTTTTTT.

V is TRBV12-3 or TRBV12-4 and J is TRBJ2-5; 12 positions match TRBD2. The V segment lost 5 bases and the J segment 0 bases; nucleotides outside the gene matches: 7. There are 17 residues in the CDR3. As DNA, the CDR3 is TGTGCCAGCAGTCCGACTAGCGGGGGAATGTACCAAGAGACCCAGTACTTC. Protein product: CASSPTSGGMYQETQYF.

Written as DNA, the CDR3 is TGTGCCAGCAGCCAAAACGGGGATACGCAGTATTTT. Translated, it gives CASSQNGDTQYF. The J gene is TRBJ2-3, the V gene TRBV4-2; no firm D call. Deletions cut 2 bases from V and 6 bases from J, with 6 bases between. This CDR3 comprises 12 residues. The V gene's germline CDR1 is LGHNA and CDR2 YNFKEQ.

The rearrangement joins TRBV5-4 to TRBJ2-3, with a weak D call TRBD1 (6 bases). V was cut by 1 base and J by 0 bases, with 12 bases left in between. CDR1 is SGHNT and CDR2 is YYREEE in the germline V gene (reference sequence). CDR3 length: 16 amino acids. The chain's CDR3 is CASSLTGTLSTDTQYF. The CDR3 coding sequence is TGTGCCAGCAGCTTGACCGGGACACTTAGCACAGATACGCAGTATTTT. The variable domain in full, completed from reference TRBV5-4 and TRBJ2-3, reads ETGVTQSPTHLIKTRGQQVTLRCSSQSGHNTVSWYQQALGQGPQFIFQYYREEENGRGNFPPRFSGLQFPNYSSELNVNALELDDSALYLCASSLTGTLSTDTQYFGPGTRLTVL.

This clonotype has more than one count but fewer than ten. V gene TRBV11-3 combines with J gene TRBJ2-3; tentatively, D is TRBD1 or TRBD2 (5 bases each). CDR1 and CDR2 (germline): SGHNT, YENEEA. The CDR3 consists of 14 residues. V lost 4 bases, J lost 7 bases, and 15 bases lay in between. The CDR3 loop is CASSSRDPGNTQYF. The CDR3 nucleotides read TGTGCCAGCAGCTCCCGGGACCCCGGGAATACGCAGTATTTT. Full variable domain (remainder filled in from reference TRBV11-3 and TRBJ2-3): EAGVVQSPRYKIIEKKQPVAFWCNPISGHNTLYWYLQNLGQGPELLIRYENEEAVDDSQLPKDRFSAERLKGVDSTLKIQPAELGDSAVYLCASSSRDPGNTQYFGPGTRLTVL.

This clonotype was detected only once. The V gene is TRBV6-5, the J gene TRBJ2-1; 8 bases are shared with TRBD1. CDR1 is MNHEY, CDR2 SVGAGI, per germline. The V and J ends lost 0 bases and 10 bases, in that order; junction bases with no gene match: 5. This CDR3 has 14 amino acids. This CDR3 is CASSYSGTGEEQFF. In nucleotides, the CDR3 is TGTGCCAGCAGTTACTCCGGGACAGGCGAGGAGCAGTTCTTC.

V usage is TRBV6-5 and J usage is TRBJ1-3, with 7 bases aligning to TRBD1. CDR3 length equals 16 residues. Germline lookup yields CDR1 MNHEY and CDR2 SVGAGI. V trimming: 2 bases; J trimming: 2 bases; junction bases outside the gene matches: 6. The CDR3 sequence: CASSYPSQGAGNTIYF. The CDR3 DNA reads TGTGCCAGCAGTTACCCGAGTCAGGGGGCTGGAAACACCATATATTTT.

This clonotype was seen only a few times. This sequence joins TRBV19 and TRBJ2-7, with D unclear. Deletions cut 4 bases from V and 2 bases from J, with 9 bases between. In germline, CDR1 is LNHDA, CDR2 SQIVND (reference sequence). There are 13 residues in the CDR3. CDR3 amino acids: CASSKGSAYEQYF. CDR3 nucleotide sequence: TGTGCCAGTAGTAAGGGCTCTGCCTACGAGCAGTACTTC.

The genes are TRBV5-5 and TRBJ1-1; D may be TRBD1 (6 bases). V was pared by 0 bases and J by 3 bases, with 9 bases between. Germline V gene data show CDR1 as SGHKS and CDR2 as YYEKEE (reference sequence). The CDR3 has 14 amino acids. In DNA, the CDR3 is TGTGCCAGCAGCTTGGCCAGGGGTTACACTGAAGCTTTCTTT. Its protein product is CASSLARGYTEAFF.